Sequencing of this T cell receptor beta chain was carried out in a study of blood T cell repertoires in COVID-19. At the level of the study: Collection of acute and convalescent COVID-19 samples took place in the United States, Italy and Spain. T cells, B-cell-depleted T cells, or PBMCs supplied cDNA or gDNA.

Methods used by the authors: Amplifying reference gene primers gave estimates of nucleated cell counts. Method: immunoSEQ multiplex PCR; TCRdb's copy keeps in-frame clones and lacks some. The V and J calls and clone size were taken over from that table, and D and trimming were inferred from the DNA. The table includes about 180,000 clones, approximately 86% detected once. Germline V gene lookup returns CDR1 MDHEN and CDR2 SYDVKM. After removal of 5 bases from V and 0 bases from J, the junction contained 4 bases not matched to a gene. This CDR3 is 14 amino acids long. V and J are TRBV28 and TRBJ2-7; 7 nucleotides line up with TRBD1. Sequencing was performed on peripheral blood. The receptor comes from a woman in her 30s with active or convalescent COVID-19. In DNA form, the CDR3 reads TGTGCCAGCAGTCCGGGACAGTACTCCTACGAGCAGTACTTC. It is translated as CASSPGQYSYEQYF.